This T cell receptor beta chain was sequenced in a study of cytomegalovirus exposure and HLA in healthy donors. Per germline, CDR1 SNHLY and CDR2 FYNNEI. Trimming removed 7 bases at V and 5 bases at J, with 24 bases between. The length of the CDR3 is 16 residues. 13 Jbeta primers and 60 Vbeta primers were used for the PCR. Clones were read by immunoSEQ multiplex PCR, and TCRdb kept only the in-frame ones, dropping some. This sample has some 190,000 clones, with just under 75% found just once. The V and J genes are TRBV2 and TRBJ2-7, with TRBD1 as a possible D gene (6 bases). Sample: PBMCs. This sequence originates from a woman in her 30s in good health and CMV-seropositive. The CDR3 DNA reads as TGTGCCAGCATGCTGATCCGGGACATGGGGTTACACGAGCAGTACTTC. This codes for CASMLIRDMGLHEQYF.